Following are 26 T cell receptor beta chains from one sample sequenced in a study of cytomegalovirus exposure and HLA in healthy donors. 13 Jbeta primers and 60 Vbeta primers were used for the PCR. Clones were sequenced by immunoSEQ multiplex PCR, and TCRdb holds only the in-frame ones, with some missing. The sample includes approximately 260,000 clones, nearly 95% of them seen just once. The sequenced material came from PBMCs. Receptors were obtained from a girl aged 2-9 years in good health and CMV-seronegative.

The chain recombines TRBV7-9 with TRBJ2-7, with 10 bases identical to TRBD2. After removal of 5 bases from V and 2 bases from J, the junction contained 6 bases not matched to a gene. CDR1 is SEHNR and CDR2 is FQNEAQ in the germline V gene (reference sequence). The CDR3 is 15 residues long. This chain's CDR3 is CASSRGLADPYEQYF. As DNA, the CDR3 is TGTGCCAGCAGCCGTGGACTAGCGGACCCCTACGAGCAGTACTTC.

The rearrangement uses TRBV11-1 and TRBJ2-5, with D possibly TRBD2 on 6 matching bases. The CDR3 has 15 residues. CDR1 SGHAT and CDR2 FQDESV come from the germline V gene (reference sequence). Trimming pared 1 base from V and 2 bases from J, leaving 11 bases between. The DNA for the CDR3 is TGTGCCAGCAGCTTAGGCGGGACTCAACAAGAGACCCAGTACTTC. Translation gives CASSLGGTQQETQYF.

This chain uses TRBV18 with TRBJ1-5, with 7 bases that match TRBD1. This CDR3 comprises 15 residues. V lost 3 bases to trimming and J lost 5 bases; unmatched junction nucleotides: 7. Germline V gene sequence: CDR1 KGHSH, CDR2 LQKENI. CDR3 sequence (DNA): TGTGCCAGCTCACCGAGGGGGCGCGAGGATCAGCCCCAGCATTTT. Its translation is CASSPRGREDQPQHF.

The rearrangement uses TRBV7-8 and TRBJ1-5; a weak D match, TRBD1 (5 bases). Germline lookup yields CDR1 SGHVS and CDR2 FQNEAQ. This CDR3 is 13 amino acids long. V gave up 5 bases and J gave up 4 bases, with 9 bases separating them. CDR3 in amino acids: CASSPGGNQPQHF. For the CDR3, the DNA is TGTGCCAGCAGCCCCGGGGGAAATCAGCCCCAGCATTTT.

In regard to this clone: Other DNA sequences in the same sample also yield this CDR3. The chain links TRBV18 to TRBJ1-1, with D uncertain. V lost 3 bases to trimming and J lost 5 bases, with 13 bases between them. CDR1 is KGHSH, CDR2 LQKENI, per germline. The CDR3 runs to 14 residues. CDR3 nucleotides: TGTGCCAGCTCACCGGGAGGAAGAGGGACTGAAGCTTTCTTT. Protein product: CASSPGGRGTEAFF.

The chain is built from TRBV19 and TRBJ1-5, with 9 bases matching TRBD1. CDR1 is LNHDA, CDR2 SQIVND, per germline (reference sequence). V shed 5 bases, J shed 4 bases, and the junction held 9 bases outside the gene matches. The CDR3 length is 16 residues. The DNA of the CDR3 is TGTGCCAGTAGTGTCCCGGACAGGGGTCCGAATCAGCCCCAGCATTTT. It translates to CASSVPDRGPNQPQHF.

The sample holds one count of this clone. The chain is built from TRBV9 and TRBJ2-3; D gene ambiguous. This CDR3 region has 12 residues. V was shortened by 4 bases and J by 6 bases, with 9 bases between the two germline ends. Germline values: CDR1 SGDLS, CDR2 YYNGEE. For the CDR3, the DNA is TGTGCCAGCAGCCCCCCTTTGGATACGCAGTATTTT. Translated: CASSPPLDTQYF.

The chain joins TRBV2 to TRBJ2-7; perhaps TRBD2 as D (6 bases). Germline V gene sequence: CDR1 SNHLY, CDR2 FYNNEI. The CDR3 has 15 amino acids. V lost 7 bases to trimming and J lost 6 bases, with 22 bases between them. For the CDR3, the DNA is TGTGCCAGCACCCCTGCCGGGACTTATCGGGGCGAGCAGTACTTC. Its protein product is CASTPAGTYRGEQYF. Complete variable domain (other parts from reference TRBV2 and TRBJ2-7): EPEVTQTPSHQVTQMGQEVILRCVPISNHLYFYWYRQILGQKVEFLVSFYNNEISEKSEIFDDQFSVERPDGSNFTLKIRSTKLEDSAMYFCASTPAGTYRGEQYFGPGTRLTVT.

This chain uses TRBV13 with TRBJ1-1, with D unclear. CDR1 and CDR2 from the germline V gene are PRHDT and FYEKMQ (reference sequence). The CDR3 has 15 residues. Trimming left V 2 bases short and J 2 bases short, with 12 bases between. As DNA, the CDR3 is TGTGCCAGCAGCTTAAACGGAGGGCGTAACACTGAAGCTTTCTTT. Amino acids: CASSLNGGRNTEAFF.

The genes are TRBV19 and TRBJ2-3; unclear D gene. The CDR3 runs 14 residues. CDR1 and CDR2 from the germline V gene are LNHDA and SQIVND (reference sequence). V dropped 0 bases and J dropped 2 bases, with 6 bases sitting between them. The CDR3 nucleotides read TGTGCCAGTAGTATAGAGGAGTTCACAGATACGCAGTATTTT. It codes for CASSIEEFTDTQYF.

The chain has TRBV29-1 and TRBJ2-3, with D perhaps matching TRBD1 (6 bases). V lost 3 bases, J lost 5 bases, and 9 bases lay in between. In germline, CDR1 is SQVTM, CDR2 ANQGSEA. This CDR3 comprises 12 residues. The CDR3: CSVDTGIDTQYF. The CDR3 nucleotides are TGCAGCGTTGATACAGGGATAGATACGCAGTATTTT.

The rearrangement uses TRBV20-1 and TRBJ2-5; no reliable D call. The CDR3 totals 10 residues. CDR1 and CDR2 from the germline V gene are DFQATT and SNEGSKA (reference sequence). Trimming took off 3 bases at V and 5 bases at J, with 4 bases between the two ends. The CDR3 loop is CSAREETQYF. In nucleotides, the CDR3 is TGCAGTGCTAGGGAGGAGACCCAGTACTTC.

The chain recombines TRBV11-2 with TRBJ2-5, with a weak D call TRBD2 (7 bases). The CDR3 sequence is 15 residues long. V was trimmed by 6 bases and J by 5 bases, leaving 19 bases between them. In germline, CDR1 is SGHAT, CDR2 FQNNGV. The DNA for the CDR3 is TGTGCCAGCAGGTCCTTGGGGGGGGGCAGTGAGACCCAGTACTTC. Its protein is CASRSLGGGSETQYF.

The chain combines TRBV29-1 with TRBJ2-1; D remains ambiguous. V was pared by 4 bases and J by 8 bases, with 6 bases between. The CDR3 totals 10 residues. Germline V gives CDR1 SQVTM, CDR2 ANQGSEA. CDR3 sequence (DNA): TGCAGCGTTGGGCCGTATGAGCAGTTCTTC. Translated, it gives CSVGPYEQFF.

The DNA of the CDR3 is TGTGCCAGCAGCTTAGCGTCTAGCGGGAGTATGTATGAGCAGTTCTTC. It is translated as CASSLASSGSMYEQFF. The chain recombines TRBV7-6 with TRBJ2-1; TRBD2 agrees at 10 bases. The CDR3 runs to 16 residues. CDR1 is SGHVS and CDR2 is FNYEAQ in the germline V gene. The J segment lost 8 bases and the V segment lost 0 bases, leaving 7 bases of the junction unmatched.

The V and J genes are TRBV7-9 and TRBJ2-1; 10 positions agree with TRBD2. Germline trimming cut 3 bases from V and 5 bases from J; bases unmatched to any gene: 7. CDR1 SEHNR and CDR2 FQNEAQ come from the germline V gene (reference sequence). The CDR3 totals 16 residues. CDR3 sequence (DNA): TGTGCCAGCAGCTTGGGGGGAGCGGGGGGGGACAATGAGCAGTTCTTC. This translates into CASSLGGAGGDNEQFF.

The chain carries TRBV4-1 and TRBJ2-5; TRBD2 matches 12 bases. The tail of the sequence fits TRBJ2-7 better, so the J call may be wrong. Germline assignment: CDR1 MGHRA and CDR2 YSYEKL. The CDR3 spans 15 residues. CDR3 sequence: CASSSRTSGIYEQYF. CDR3 sequence (DNA): TGCGCCAGCAGCTCCCGGACTAGCGGGATATACGAGCAGTACTTC.

Written as DNA, the CDR3 is TGTGCCAGCCTCCCCGGGACAGCGCTCTCCTACGAGCAGTACTTC. Protein: CASLPGTALSYEQYF. The genes are TRBV6-1 and TRBJ2-7, with 7 bases that match TRBD1. The CDR3 is made up of 15 amino acids. The V and J ends lost 8 bases and 0 bases, in that order; junction bases with no gene match: 10. Germline V gene sequence: CDR1 MNHNS, CDR2 SASEGT.

The V gene is TRBV2, the J gene TRBJ2-3; TRBD1 might be the D (6 bases). The closer fit of TRBJ1-5 to the DNA end suggests the J call may be wrong. The germline gives CDR1 SNHLY, CDR2 FYNNEI. The CDR3 runs to 17 residues. CDR3 bases: TGTGCCAGCAGTGAAGCCCCACCGCGGGGGGGCTCAGATACGCAGCATTTT. The encoded protein is CASSEAPPRGGSDTQHF.

This clone appeared a single time. The chain has TRBV28 and TRBJ2-7; 8 bases are shared with TRBD1. The germline CDR1 and CDR2 sequences are MDHEN and SYDVKM. CDR3 size: 14 residues. The J segment lost 2 bases and the V segment lost 5 bases, leaving 5 bases of the junction unmatched. CDR3 nucleotides: TGTGCCAGCAGTAAGGGACAGGAGCCCTACGAGCAGTACTTC. It translates to CASSKGQEPYEQYF. Filled out from reference TRBV28 and TRBJ2-7, the complete variable domain reads DVKVTQSSRYLVKRTGEKVFLECVQDMDHENMFWYRQDPGLGLRLIYFSYDVKMKEKGDIPEGYSVSREKKERFSLILESASTNQTSMYLCASSKGQEPYEQYFGPGTRLTVT.

This chain joins TRBV5-1 and TRBJ2-5; possibly TRBD2 for D (5 bases). Per the germline V gene, CDR1 is SGHRS and CDR2 is YFSETQ. V was clipped by 0 bases and J by 4 bases, with 7 bases between them. This CDR3 spans 13 amino acids. The CDR3, as DNA: TGCGCCAGCAGCTTGGGAGGGTTAGAGACCCAGTACTTC. This encodes CASSLGGLETQYF. The complete variable domain, with remaining parts taken from reference TRBV5-1 and TRBJ2-5, reads KAGVTQTPRYLIKTRGQQVTLSCSPISGHRSVSWYQQTPGQGLQFLFEYFSETQRNKGNFPGRFSGRQFSNSRSEMNVSTLELGDSALYLCASSLGGLETQYFGPGTRLLVL.

The chain is built from TRBV19 and TRBJ1-5; D call uncertain. V was cut by 7 bases and J by 2 bases, with 9 bases left in between. This CDR3 contains 13 residues. Germline V lookup: CDR1 LNHDA, CDR2 SQIVND (reference sequence). CDR3 in amino acids: CASTRDGNQPQHF. CDR3 coding DNA: TGTGCCAGTACCCGAGATGGCAATCAGCCCCAGCATTTT.

The chain combines TRBV6-5 with TRBJ2-1, with D possibly matching TRBD2 (5 bases). Germline CDR1 and CDR2: MNHEY and SVGAGI. V lost 4 bases, J lost 5 bases, and 15 bases lay in between. The CDR3 length is 15 residues. CDR3 region: CASSSDLAQHNEQFF. The CDR3 coding sequence is TGTGCCAGCAGTTCGGACTTAGCCCAACACAATGAGCAGTTCTTC.

This rearrangement joins TRBV7-2 to TRBJ1-5; TRBD1 aligns across 8 bases. Germline values: CDR1 SGHTA, CDR2 FQGNSA. V was pared by 3 bases and J by 4 bases, with 5 bases of the junction left unmatched. The CDR3 spans 15 residues. The CDR3 loop is CASSFSRTGNQPQHF. For the CDR3, the DNA is TGTGCCAGCAGCTTCTCCCGGACAGGGAATCAGCCCCAGCATTTT.

The chain employs TRBV19 and TRBJ2-3; TRBD2 aligns across 7 bases. The V gene's germline CDR1 is LNHDA and CDR2 SQIVND (reference sequence). V was clipped by 7 bases and J by 3 bases; unmatched bases: 7. CDR3 length equals 14 residues. The CDR3 here is CASTQAGMTDTQYF. Here the CDR3 DNA reads TGTGCCAGTACTCAAGCGGGGATGACAGATACGCAGTATTTT. The full variable domain, completed using reference TRBV19 and TRBJ2-3, is DGGITQSPKYLFRKEGQNVTLSCEQNLNHDAMYWYRQDPGQGLRLIYYSQIVNDFQKGDIAEGYSVSREKKESFPLTVTSAQKNPTAFYLCASTQAGMTDTQYFGPGTRLTVL.

This clone has a single count. This chain links TRBV7-2 with TRBJ2-2, with a weak D call TRBD1 (7 bases). The CDR3 consists of 17 residues. The germline CDR1 and CDR2 sequences are SGHTA and FQGNSA. Deletions cut 3 bases from V and 6 bases from J, with 20 bases between. The CDR3 sequence: CASSLLPGQRAAGELFF. CDR3 nucleotides: TGTGCCAGCAGCTTGCTTCCGGGACAGCGGGCGGCCGGGGAGCTGTTTTTT.